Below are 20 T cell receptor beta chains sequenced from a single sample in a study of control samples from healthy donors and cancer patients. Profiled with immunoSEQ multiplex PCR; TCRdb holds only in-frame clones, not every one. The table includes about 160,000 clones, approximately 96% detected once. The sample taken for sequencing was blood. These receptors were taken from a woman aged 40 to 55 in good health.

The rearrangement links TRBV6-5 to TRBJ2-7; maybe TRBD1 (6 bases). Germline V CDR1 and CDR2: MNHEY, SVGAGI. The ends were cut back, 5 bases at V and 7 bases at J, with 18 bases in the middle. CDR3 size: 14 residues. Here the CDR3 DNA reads TGTGCCAGCAGTCAGCGACGACAGGTCGGGGAGCAGTACTTC. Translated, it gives CASSQRRQVGEQYF.

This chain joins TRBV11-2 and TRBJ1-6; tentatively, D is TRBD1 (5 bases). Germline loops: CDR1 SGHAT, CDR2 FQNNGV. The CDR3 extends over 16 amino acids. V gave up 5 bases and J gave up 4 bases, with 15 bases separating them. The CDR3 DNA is TGTGCCAGCAGCCCCGGGACTTCCCGATATAATTCACCCCTCCACTTT. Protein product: CASSPGTSRYNSPLHF.

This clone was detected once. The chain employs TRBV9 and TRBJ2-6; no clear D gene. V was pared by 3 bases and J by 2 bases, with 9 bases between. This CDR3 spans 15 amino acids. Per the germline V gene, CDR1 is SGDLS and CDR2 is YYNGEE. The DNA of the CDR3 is TGTGCCAGCAGCGACCCAGCCGCTGGGGCCAACGTCCTGACTTTC. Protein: CASSDPAAGANVLTF.

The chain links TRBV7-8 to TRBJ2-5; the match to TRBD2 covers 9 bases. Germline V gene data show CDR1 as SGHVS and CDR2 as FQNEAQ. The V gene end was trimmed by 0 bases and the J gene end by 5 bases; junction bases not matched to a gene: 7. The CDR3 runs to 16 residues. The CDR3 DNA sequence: TGTGCCAGCAGCTTAGCCGGCGGGGGGGCTTTGGAGACCCAGTACTTC. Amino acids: CASSLAGGGALETQYF.

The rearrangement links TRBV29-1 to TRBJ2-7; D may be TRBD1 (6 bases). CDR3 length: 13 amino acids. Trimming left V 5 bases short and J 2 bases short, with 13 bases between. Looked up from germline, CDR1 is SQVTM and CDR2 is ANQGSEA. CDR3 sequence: CSVSTGLAYEQYF. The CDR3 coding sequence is TGCAGCGTTTCAACAGGGCTCGCCTACGAGCAGTACTTC.

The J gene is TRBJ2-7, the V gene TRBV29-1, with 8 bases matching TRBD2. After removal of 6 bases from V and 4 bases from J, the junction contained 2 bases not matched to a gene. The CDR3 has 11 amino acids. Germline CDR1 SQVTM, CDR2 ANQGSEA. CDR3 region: CSVGTSYEQYF. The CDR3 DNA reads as TGCAGCGTGGGGACTAGTTACGAGCAGTACTTC.

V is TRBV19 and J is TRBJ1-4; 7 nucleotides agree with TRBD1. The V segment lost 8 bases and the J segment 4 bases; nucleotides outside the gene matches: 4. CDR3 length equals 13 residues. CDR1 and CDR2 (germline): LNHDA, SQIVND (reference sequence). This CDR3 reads CASAGGYNEKLFF. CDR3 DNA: TGTGCCAGTGCAGGGGGGTATAATGAAAAACTGTTTTTT. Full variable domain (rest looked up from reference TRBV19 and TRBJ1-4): DGGITQSPKYLFRKEGQNVTLSCEQNLNHDAMYWYRQDPGQGLRLIYYSQIVNDFQKGDIAEGYSVSREKKESFPLTVTSAQKNPTAFYLCASAGGYNEKLFFGSGTQLSVL.

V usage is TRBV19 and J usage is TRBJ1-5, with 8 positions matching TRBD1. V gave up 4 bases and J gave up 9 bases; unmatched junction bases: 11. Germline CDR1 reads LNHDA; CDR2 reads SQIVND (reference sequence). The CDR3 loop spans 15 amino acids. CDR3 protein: CASSRGQAPDGPQHF. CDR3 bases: TGTGCCAGTAGTAGGGGACAGGCGCCCGACGGGCCCCAGCATTTT.

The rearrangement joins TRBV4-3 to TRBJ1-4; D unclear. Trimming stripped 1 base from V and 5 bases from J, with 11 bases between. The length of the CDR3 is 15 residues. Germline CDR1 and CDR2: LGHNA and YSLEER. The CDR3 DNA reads TGCGCCAGCAGCCAAGGACCGGGGAGAAATGAAAAACTGTTTTTT. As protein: CASSQGPGRNEKLFF.

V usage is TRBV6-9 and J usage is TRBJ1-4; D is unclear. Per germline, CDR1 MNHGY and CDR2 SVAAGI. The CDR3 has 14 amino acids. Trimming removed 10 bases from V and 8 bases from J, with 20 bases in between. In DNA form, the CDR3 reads TGTGCCATCACTTACAACCCACGGAGAGAAAAACTGTTTTTT. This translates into CAITYNPRREKLFF.

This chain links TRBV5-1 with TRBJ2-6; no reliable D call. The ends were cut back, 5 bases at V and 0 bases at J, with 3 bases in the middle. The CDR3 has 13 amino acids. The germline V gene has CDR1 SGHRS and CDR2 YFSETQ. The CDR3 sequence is CASRSSGANVLTF. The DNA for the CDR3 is TGCGCCAGCAGATCCTCTGGGGCCAACGTCCTGACTTTC.

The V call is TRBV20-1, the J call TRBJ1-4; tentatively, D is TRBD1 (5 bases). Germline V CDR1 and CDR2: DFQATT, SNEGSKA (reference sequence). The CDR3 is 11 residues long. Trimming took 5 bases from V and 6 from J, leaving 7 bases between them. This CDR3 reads CSAGAHEKLFF. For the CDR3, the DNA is TGCAGTGCTGGGGCACATGAAAAACTGTTTTTT.

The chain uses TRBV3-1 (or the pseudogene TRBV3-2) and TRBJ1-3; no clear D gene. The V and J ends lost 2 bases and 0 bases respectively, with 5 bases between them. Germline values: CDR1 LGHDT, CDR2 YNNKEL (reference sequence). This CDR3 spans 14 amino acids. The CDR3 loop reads CASSQRISGNTIYF. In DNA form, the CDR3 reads TGTGCCAGCAGCCAAAGAATCTCTGGAAACACCATATATTTT.

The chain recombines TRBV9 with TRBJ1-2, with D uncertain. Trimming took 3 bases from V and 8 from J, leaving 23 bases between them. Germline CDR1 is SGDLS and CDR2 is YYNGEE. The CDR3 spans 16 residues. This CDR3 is CASSALPIDGPYGYTF. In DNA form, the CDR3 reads TGTGCCAGCAGCGCCTTACCGATTGACGGCCCGTACGGCTACACCTTC.

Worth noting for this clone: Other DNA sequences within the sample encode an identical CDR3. The CDR3 here is CASSPSGGTEAFF. CDR3 bases: TGTGCCAGCTCACCGTCAGGGGGGACTGAAGCTTTCTTT. The chain recombines TRBV18 with TRBJ1-1; 7 bases agree with TRBD1. Per the germline V gene, CDR1 is KGHSH and CDR2 is LQKENI. This CDR3 region has 13 residues. J lost 5 bases, V lost 3 bases, and 3 bases had no gene match.

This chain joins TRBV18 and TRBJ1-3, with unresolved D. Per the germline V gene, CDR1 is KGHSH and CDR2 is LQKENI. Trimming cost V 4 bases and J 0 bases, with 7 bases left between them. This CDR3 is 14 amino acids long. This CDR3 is CASSLPSSGNTIYF. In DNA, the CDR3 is TGTGCCAGCTCACTACCCAGCTCTGGAAACACCATATATTTT.

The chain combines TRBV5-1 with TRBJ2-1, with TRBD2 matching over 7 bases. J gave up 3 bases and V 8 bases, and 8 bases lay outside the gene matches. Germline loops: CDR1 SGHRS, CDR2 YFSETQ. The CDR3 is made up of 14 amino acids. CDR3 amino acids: CASSGTKNYNEQFF. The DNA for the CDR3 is TGCGCCAGTTCCGGGACTAAAAACTACAATGAGCAGTTCTTC.

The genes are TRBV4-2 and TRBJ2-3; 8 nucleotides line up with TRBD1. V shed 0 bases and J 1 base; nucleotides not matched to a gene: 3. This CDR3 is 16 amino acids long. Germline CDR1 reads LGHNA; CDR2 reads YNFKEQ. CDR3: CASSQDPGQGTDTQYF. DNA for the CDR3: TGTGCCAGCAGCCAAGATCCGGGACAGGGCACAGATACGCAGTATTTT.

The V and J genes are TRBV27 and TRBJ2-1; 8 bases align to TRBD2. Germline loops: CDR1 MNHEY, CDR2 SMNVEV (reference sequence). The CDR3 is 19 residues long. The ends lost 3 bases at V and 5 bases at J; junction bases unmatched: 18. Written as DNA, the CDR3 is TGTGCCAGCAGTTTTTTTTTCGATGGACGGGAGGGCCAGCACAATGAGCAGTTCTTC. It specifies CASSFFFDGREGQHNEQFF.

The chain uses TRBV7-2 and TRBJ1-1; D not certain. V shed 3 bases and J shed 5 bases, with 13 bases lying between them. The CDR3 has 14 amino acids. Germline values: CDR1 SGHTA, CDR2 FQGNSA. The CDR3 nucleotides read TGTGCCAGCAGCTTCCACGATTCGGGGACTGAAGCTTTCTTT. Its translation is CASSFHDSGTEAFF.